The clone carrying this T cell receptor beta chain showed up just once. Germline loops: CDR1 SGHNT, CDR2 YYREEE (reference sequence). There are 16 residues in the CDR3. Trimming shortened V by 5 bases and J by 5 bases, and 22 bases separated the two germline ends. The data were obtained in a study of blood T cell repertoires in COVID-19. Only in-frame clones appear in the TCRdb table, and some are missing; sequencing was by immunoSEQ multiplex PCR. The data hold 140,000 to 150,000 clones, with around nine tenths observed a single time. The TCR was taken from a woman aged 45 to 65 with acute or convalescent COVID-19. Material for sequencing was peripheral blood. J is TRBJ2-5 and V is TRBV5-4; tentatively, D is TRBD2 (7 bases). CDR3 coding DNA: TGTGCCAGCAGTGAACGAGGGGGGGGCGGCCGGGAGACCCAGTACTTC. Encoded protein: CASSERGGGGRETQYF.